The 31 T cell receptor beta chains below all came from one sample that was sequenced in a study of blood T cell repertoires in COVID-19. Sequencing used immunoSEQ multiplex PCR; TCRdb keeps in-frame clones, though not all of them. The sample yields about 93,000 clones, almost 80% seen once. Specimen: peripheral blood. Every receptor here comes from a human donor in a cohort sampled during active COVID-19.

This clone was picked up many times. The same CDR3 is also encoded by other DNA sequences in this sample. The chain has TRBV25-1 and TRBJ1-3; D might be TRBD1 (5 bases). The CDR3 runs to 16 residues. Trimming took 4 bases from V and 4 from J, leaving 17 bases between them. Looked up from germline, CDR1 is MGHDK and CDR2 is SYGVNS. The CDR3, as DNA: TGTGCCAGCAGTGGCCTCACCGGGACTTACGGAAACACCATATATTTT. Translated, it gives CASSGLTGTYGNTIYF.

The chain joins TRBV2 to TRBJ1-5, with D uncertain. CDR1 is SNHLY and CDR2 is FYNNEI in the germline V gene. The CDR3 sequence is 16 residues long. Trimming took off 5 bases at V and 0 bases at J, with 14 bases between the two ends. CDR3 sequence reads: CASSSIFGDSNQPQHF. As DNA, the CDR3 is TGTGCCAGCAGTAGCATTTTCGGGGATAGCAATCAGCCCCAGCATTTT.

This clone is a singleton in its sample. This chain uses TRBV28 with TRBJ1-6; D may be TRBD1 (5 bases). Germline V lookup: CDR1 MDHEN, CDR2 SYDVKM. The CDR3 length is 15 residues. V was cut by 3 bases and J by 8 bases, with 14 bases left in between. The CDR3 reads CASSLVGQGYSPLHF. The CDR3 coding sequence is TGTGCCAGCAGTTTGGTTGGGCAGGGATATTCACCCCTCCACTTT.

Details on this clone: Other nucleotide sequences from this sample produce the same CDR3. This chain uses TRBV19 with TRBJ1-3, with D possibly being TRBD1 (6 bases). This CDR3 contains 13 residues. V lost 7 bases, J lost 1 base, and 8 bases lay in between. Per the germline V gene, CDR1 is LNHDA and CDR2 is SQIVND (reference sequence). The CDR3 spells CASTRGSGNTIYF. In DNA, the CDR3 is TGTGCCAGTACCAGGGGATCTGGAAACACCATATATTTT.

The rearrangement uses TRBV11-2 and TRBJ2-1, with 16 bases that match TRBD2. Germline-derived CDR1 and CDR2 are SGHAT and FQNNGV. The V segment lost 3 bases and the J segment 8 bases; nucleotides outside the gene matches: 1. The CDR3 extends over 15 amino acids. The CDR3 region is CASSFGTSGRDEQFF. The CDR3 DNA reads TGTGCCAGCAGCTTCGGGACTAGCGGGAGGGATGAGCAGTTCTTC.

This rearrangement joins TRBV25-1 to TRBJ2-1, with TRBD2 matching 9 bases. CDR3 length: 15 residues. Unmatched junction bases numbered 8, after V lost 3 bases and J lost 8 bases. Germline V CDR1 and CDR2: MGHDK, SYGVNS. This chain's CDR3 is CASSDPSSGKDEQFF. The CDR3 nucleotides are TGTGCCAGCAGTGACCCCTCTAGCGGGAAGGATGAGCAGTTCTTC.

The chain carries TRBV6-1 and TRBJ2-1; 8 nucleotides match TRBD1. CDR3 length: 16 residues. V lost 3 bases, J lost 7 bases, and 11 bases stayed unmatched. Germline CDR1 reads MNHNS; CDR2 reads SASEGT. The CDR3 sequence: CASSDPAGGVGNEQFF. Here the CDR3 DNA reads TGTGCCAGCAGTGACCCCGCAGGGGGCGTGGGGAATGAGCAGTTCTTC.

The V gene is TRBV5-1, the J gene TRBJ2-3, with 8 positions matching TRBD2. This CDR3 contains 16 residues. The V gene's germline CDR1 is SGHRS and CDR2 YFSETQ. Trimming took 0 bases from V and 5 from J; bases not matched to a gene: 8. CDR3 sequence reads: CASSLVSLAGGDTQYF. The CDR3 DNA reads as TGCGCCAGCAGCTTGGTGAGTCTGGCGGGAGGAGATACGCAGTATTTT.

CDR3 protein: CASTANGQGSEKLFF. In nucleotides, the CDR3 is TGTGCCAGCACCGCTAATGGACAGGGGAGTGAAAAACTGTTTTTT. The J gene is TRBJ1-4, the V gene TRBV28, with TRBD1 identical over 9 bases. V lost 7 bases and J lost 7; bases outside the gene matches: 10. Germline V gene sequence: CDR1 MDHEN, CDR2 SYDVKM. The CDR3 has 15 residues.

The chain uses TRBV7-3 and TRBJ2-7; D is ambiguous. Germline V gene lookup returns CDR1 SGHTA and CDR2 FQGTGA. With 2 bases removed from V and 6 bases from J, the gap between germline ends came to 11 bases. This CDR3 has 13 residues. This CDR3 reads CASSLLIWSEQYF. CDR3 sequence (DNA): TGTGCCAGCAGCTTATTGATTTGGAGCGAGCAGTACTTC.

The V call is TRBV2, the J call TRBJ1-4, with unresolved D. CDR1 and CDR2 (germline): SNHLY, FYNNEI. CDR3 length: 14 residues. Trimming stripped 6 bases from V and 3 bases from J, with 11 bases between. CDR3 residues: CASRETPSNEKLFF. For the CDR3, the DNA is TGTGCCAGCAGAGAGACACCCTCTAATGAAAAACTGTTTTTT.

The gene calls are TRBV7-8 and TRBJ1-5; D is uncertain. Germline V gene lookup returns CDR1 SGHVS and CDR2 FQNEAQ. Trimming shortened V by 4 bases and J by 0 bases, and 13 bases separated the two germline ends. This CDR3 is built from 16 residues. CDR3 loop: CASSSQVPYSNQPQHF. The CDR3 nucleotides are TGTGCCAGCAGCTCTCAGGTTCCTTATAGCAATCAGCCCCAGCATTTT.

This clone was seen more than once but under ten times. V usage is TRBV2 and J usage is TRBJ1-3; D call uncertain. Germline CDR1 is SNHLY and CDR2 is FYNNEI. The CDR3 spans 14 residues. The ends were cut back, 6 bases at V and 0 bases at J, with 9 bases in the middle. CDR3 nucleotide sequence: TGTGCCAGCAGGCAGGATTACTCTGGAAACACCATATATTTT. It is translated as CASRQDYSGNTIYF.

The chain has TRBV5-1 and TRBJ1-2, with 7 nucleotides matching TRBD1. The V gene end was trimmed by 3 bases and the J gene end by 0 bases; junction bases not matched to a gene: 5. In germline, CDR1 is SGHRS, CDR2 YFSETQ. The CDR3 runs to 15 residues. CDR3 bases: TGCGCCAGCAGCTCTACCGGGACAGCTAACTATGGCTACACCTTC. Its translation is CASSSTGTANYGYTF.

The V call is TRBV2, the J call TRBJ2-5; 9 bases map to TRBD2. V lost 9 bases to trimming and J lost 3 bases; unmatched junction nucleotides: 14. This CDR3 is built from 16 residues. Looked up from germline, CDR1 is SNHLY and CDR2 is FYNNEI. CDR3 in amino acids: CASEAGGGATEETQYF. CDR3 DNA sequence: TGTGCCAGTGAGGCAGGCGGGGGGGCCACGGAAGAGACCCAGTACTTC.

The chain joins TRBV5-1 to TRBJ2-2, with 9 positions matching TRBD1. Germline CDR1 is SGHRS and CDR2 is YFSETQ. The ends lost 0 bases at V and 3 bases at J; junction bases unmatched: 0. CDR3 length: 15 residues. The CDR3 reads CASSLGDRDTGELFF. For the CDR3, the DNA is TGCGCCAGCAGCTTGGGGGACAGGGACACCGGGGAGCTGTTTTTT.

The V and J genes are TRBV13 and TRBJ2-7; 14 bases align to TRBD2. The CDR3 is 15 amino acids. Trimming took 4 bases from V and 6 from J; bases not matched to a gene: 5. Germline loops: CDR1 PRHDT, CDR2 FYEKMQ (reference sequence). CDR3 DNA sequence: TGTGCCAGCAGCTCCCAGGGACTAGCGGGAGCCGAGCAGTACTTC. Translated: CASSSQGLAGAEQYF.

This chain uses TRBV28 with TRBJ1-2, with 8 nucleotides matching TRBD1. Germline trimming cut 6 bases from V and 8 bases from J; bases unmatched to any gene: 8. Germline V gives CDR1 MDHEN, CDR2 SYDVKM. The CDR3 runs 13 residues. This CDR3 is CASRQGGRKGYTF. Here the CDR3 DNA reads TGTGCCAGCAGACAGGGGGGGCGTAAGGGCTACACCTTC.

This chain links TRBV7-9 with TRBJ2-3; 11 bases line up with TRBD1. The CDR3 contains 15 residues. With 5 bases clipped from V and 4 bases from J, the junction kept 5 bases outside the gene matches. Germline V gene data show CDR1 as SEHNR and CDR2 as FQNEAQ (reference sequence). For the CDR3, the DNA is TGTGCCAGCAGCCCGGGACAGGGGGACGCAGATACGCAGTATTTT. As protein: CASSPGQGDADTQYF. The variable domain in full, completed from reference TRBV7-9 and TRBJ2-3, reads DTGVSQNPRHKITKRGQNVTFRCDPISEHNRLYWYRQTLGQGPEFLTYFQNEAQLEKSRLLSDRFSAERPKGSFSTLEIQRTEQGDSAMYLCASSPGQGDADTQYFGPGTRLTVL.

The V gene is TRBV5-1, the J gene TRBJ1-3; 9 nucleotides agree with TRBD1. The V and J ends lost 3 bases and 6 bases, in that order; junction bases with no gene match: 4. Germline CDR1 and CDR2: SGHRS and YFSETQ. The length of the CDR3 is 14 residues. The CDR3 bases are TGCGCCAGCAGCTGGGGACAGGGTGCAAACACCATATATTTT. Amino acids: CASSWGQGANTIYF.

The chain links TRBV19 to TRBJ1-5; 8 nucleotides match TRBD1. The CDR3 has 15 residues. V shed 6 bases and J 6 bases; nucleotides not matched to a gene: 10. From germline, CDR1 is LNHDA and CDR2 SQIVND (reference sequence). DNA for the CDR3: TGTGCCAGTAGGAAGGATTCAGGGGGCGGTCAGCCCCAGCATTTT. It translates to CASRKDSGGGQPQHF.

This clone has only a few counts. CDR3 loop: CASSPRGGPRAGSGANVLTF. The CDR3 DNA follows: TGTGCCAGCAGCCCCCGGGGAGGGCCCAGGGCTGGATCTGGGGCCAACGTCCTGACTTTC. The rearrangement joins TRBV9 to TRBJ2-6, with 7 bases lining up with TRBD2. From germline, CDR1 is SGDLS and CDR2 YYNGEE. After removal of 4 bases from V and 1 base from J, the junction contained 17 bases not matched to a gene. This CDR3 is built from 20 residues.

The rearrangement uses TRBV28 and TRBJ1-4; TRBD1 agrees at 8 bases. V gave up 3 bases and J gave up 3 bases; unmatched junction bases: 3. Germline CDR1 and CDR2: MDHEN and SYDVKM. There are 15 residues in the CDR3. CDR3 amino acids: CASSFQGASNEKLFF. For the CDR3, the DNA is TGTGCCAGCAGTTTTCAGGGGGCGTCTAATGAAAAACTGTTTTTT.

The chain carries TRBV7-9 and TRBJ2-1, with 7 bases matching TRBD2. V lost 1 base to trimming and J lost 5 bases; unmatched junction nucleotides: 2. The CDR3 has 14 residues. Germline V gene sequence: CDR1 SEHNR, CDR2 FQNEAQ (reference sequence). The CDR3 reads CASSLEGLHNEQFF. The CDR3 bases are TGTGCCAGCAGCTTAGAGGGACTACACAATGAGCAGTTCTTC.

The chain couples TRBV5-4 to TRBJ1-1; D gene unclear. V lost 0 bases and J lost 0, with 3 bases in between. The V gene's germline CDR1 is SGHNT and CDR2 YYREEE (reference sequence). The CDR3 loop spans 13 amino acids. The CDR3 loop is CASSLVMNTEAFF. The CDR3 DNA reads TGTGCCAGCAGCTTGGTCATGAACACTGAAGCTTTCTTT.

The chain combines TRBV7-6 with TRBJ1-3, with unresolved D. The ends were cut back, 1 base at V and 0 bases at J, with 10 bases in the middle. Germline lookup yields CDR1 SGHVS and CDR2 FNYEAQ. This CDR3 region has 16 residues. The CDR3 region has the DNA TGTGCCAGCAGCTTAGGTCCCACAAGCTCTGGAAACACCATATATTTT. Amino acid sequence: CASSLGPTSSGNTIYF.

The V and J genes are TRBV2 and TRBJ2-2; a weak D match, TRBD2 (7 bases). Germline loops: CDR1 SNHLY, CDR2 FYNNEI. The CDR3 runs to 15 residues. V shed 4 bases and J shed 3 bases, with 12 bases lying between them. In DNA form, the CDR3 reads TGTGCCAGCAGTGCACGGGGGGCCGACACCGGGGAGCTGTTTTTT. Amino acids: CASSARGADTGELFF.

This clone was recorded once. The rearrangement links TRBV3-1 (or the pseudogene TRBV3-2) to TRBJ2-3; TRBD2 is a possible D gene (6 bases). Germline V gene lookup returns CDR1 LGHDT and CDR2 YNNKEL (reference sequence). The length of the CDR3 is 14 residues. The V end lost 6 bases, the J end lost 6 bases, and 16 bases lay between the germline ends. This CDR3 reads CASRGRGMADTQYF. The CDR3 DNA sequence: TGTGCCAGCAGAGGGCGGGGAATGGCTGATACGCAGTATTTT.

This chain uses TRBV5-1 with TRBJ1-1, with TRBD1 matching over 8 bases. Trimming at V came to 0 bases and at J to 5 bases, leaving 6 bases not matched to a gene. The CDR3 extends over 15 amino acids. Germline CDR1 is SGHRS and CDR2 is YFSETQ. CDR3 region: CASSLDPTGVTEAFF. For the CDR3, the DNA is TGCGCCAGCAGCTTGGATCCGACAGGGGTTACTGAAGCTTTCTTT.

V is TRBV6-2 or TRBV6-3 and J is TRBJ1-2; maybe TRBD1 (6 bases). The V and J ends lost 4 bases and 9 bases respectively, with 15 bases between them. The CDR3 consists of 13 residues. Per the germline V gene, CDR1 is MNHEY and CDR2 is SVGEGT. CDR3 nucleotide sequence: TGTGCCAGCAGTTTTCAGGGGAACGTACGCTACACCTTC. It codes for CASSFQGNVRYTF.

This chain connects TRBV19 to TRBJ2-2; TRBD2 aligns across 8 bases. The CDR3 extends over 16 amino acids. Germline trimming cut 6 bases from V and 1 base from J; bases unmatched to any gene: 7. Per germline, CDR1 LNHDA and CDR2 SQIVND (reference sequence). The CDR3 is CASRPGSGGNTGELFF. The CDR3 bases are TGTGCCAGTAGGCCCGGGAGCGGGGGGAACACCGGGGAGCTGTTTTTT. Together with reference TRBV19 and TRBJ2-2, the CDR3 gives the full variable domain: DGGITQSPKYLFRKEGQNVTLSCEQNLNHDAMYWYRQDPGQGLRLIYYSQIVNDFQKGDIAEGYSVSREKKESFPLTVTSAQKNPTAFYLCASRPGSGGNTGELFFGEGSRLTVL.